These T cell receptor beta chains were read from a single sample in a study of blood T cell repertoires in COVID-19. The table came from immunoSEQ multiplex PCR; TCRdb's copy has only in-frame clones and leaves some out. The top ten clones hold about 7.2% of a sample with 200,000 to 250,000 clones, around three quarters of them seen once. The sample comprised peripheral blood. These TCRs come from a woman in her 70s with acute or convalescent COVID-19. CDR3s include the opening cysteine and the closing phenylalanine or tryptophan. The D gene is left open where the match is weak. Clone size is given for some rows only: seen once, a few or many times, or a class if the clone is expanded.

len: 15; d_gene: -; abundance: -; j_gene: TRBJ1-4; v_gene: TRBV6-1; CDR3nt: TGTGCCAGCAGTGAAGCGATATGGCGGAACGAAAAACTGTTTTTT; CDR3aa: CASSEAIWRNEKLFF
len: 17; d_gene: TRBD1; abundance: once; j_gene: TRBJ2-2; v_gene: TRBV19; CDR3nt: TGTGCCAGTAGACCCCCCGGGACAGGGTCGGCCACCGGGGAGCTGTTTTTT; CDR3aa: CASRPPGTGSATGELFF
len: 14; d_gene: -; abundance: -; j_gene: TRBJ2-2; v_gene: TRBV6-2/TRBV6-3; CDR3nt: TGTGCCAGCAGTGCCACAGCCTGGTCCGGGGAGCTGTTTTTT; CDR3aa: CASSATAWSGELFF
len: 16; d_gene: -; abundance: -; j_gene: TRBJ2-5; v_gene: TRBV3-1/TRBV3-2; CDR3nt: TGTGCCAGCAGCCAAGTTACAGGACCGCGGAGAGAGACCCAGTACTTC; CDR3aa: CASSQVTGPRRETQYF
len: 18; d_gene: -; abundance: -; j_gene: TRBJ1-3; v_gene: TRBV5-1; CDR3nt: TGCGCCAGCAGCTTGTCGGGGGGGACACGGTACTCTGGAAACACCATATATTTT; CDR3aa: CASSLSGGTRYSGNTIYF
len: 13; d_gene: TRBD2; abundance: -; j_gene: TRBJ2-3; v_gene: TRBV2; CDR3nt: TGTGCCACCCTAGCGGGGCCGAGAGGTACGCAGTATTTT; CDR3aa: CATLAGPRGTQYF
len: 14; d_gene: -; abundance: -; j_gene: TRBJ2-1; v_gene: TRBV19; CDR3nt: TGTGCCAGTACAAGTACTTGGCCGTCGGGTGAGCAGTTCTTC; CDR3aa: CASTSTWPSGEQFF
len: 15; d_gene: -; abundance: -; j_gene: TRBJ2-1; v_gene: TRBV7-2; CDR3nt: TGTGCCAGCAGCTTTCTGGGGGGGCGCGTCTATGAGCAGTTCTTC; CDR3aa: CASSFLGGRVYEQFF
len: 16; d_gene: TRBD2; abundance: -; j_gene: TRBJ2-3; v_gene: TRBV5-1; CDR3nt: TGCGCCAGCAGCTCAGGACTAGCGGGGGGGACGGATACGCAGTATTTT; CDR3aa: CASSSGLAGGTDTQYF
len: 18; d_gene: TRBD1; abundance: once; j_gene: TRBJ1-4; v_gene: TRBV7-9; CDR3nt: TGTGCCAGCAGCTTAAACCCGACAGGGACGGCAACTAATGAAAAACTGTTTTTT; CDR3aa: CASSLNPTGTATNEKLFF
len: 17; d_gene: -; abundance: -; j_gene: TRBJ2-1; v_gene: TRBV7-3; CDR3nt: TGTGCCAGCAGCTTAGAAGGGCGCGGGACCCACTACAATGAGCAGTTCTTC; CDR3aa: CASSLEGRGTHYNEQFF
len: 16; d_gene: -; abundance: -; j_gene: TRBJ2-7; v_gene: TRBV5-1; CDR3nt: TGCGCCAGCAGCTTGGCCATGGGGCAGGGCGGCTACGAGCAGTACTTC; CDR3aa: CASSLAMGQGGYEQYF
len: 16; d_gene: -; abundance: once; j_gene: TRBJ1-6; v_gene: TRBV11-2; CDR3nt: TGTGCCAGCAGCTTAGAGAGGGTCGAGAATAATTCACCCCTCCACTTT; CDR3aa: CASSLERVENNSPLHF
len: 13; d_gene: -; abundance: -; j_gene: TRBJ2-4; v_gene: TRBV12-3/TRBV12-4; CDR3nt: TGTGCCAGCAGTTTAGACAGGGTTAACATTCAGTACTTC; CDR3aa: CASSLDRVNIQYF
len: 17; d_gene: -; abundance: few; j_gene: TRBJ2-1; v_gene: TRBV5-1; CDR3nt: TGCGCCAGCAGCTTGGGGCAAACTAGCCGAGCGTACAATGAGCAGTTCTTC; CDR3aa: CASSLGQTSRAYNEQFF
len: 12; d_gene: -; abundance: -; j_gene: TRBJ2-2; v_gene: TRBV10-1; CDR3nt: TGCGCCAGCATGGCAACACCCGGGGAGCTGTTTTTT; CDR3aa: CASMATPGELFF
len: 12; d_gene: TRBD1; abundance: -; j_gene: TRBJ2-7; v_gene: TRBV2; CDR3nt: TGTGCCAGCGGACAGGCTTCCTACGAGCAGTACTTC; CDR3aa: CASGQASYEQYF
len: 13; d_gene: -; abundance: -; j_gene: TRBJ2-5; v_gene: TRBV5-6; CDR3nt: TGTGCCAGCAGCTTGGCCGCTGGCGAGACCCAGTACTTC; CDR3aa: CASSLAAGETQYF
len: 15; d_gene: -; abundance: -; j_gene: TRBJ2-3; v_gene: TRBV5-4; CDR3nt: TGTGCCAGCAGCTTCGGCGGGGTTGGGCCAGATACGCAGTATTTT; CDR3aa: CASSFGGVGPDTQYF
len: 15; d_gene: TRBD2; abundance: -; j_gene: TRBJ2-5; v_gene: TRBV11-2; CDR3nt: TGTGCCAGCAGCTTAAGCGGGGCCCCCCAAGAGACCCAGTACTTC; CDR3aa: CASSLSGAPQETQYF
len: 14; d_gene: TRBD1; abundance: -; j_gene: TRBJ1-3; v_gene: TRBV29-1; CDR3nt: TGCAGCACAATCTTGGACAGGGCTGGAAACACCATATATTTT; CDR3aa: CSTILDRAGNTIYF
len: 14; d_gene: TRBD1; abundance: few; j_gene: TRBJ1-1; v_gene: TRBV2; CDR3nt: TGTGCCAGCAGTAGAGGGACAGCGAACACTGAAGCTTTCTTT; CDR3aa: CASSRGTANTEAFF
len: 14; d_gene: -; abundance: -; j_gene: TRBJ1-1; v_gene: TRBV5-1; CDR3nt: TGCGCCAGCCGCTGGGCCGGGGGGGGCACTGAAGCTTTCTTT; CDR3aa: CASRWAGGGTEAFF
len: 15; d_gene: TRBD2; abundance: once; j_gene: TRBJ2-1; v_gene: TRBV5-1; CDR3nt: TGCGCCAGCAGCTTGCTACGGGGGGGAAACAATGAGCAGTTCTTC; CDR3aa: CASSLLRGGNNEQFF